Sequencing of this TCR beta chain was carried out in a study of T cell repertoires in cytomegalovirus infection. Study context: Carrying CMV and the relevant HLA type showed in public TCR beta signatures. Overall study findings and caveats: In two of eight donors, the top clonotype was HLA-C-restricted CMV-specific. Carriage of CMV together with the relevant HLA was identifiable through cumulative public TCR beta family frequency.

In this sample, this clonotype turned up many times. The antigen is unknown. V lost 6 bases to trimming and J lost 2 bases, with 18 bases between them. Germline CDR1 DFQATT, CDR2 SNEGSKA (reference sequence). The length of the CDR3 is 15 residues. Each CDR3 protein is one row after TCRdb ran MiXCR on the reads. The sample consists of around 280,000 distinct CDR3 sequences, around 9.6% of them appearing once. The sample was PBMCs. The chain has TRBV20-1 and TRBJ2-3; possibly TRBD2 for D (5 bases). This sequence was found in a human donor in good health (CMV status not recorded). Some clones in this sample may be carry-over from other donors' samples. The CDR3 DNA follows: TGCAGTGCCAACTCGGGGTTAAGGTTCACAGATACGCAGTATTTT. Encoded protein: CSANSGLRFTDTQYF.